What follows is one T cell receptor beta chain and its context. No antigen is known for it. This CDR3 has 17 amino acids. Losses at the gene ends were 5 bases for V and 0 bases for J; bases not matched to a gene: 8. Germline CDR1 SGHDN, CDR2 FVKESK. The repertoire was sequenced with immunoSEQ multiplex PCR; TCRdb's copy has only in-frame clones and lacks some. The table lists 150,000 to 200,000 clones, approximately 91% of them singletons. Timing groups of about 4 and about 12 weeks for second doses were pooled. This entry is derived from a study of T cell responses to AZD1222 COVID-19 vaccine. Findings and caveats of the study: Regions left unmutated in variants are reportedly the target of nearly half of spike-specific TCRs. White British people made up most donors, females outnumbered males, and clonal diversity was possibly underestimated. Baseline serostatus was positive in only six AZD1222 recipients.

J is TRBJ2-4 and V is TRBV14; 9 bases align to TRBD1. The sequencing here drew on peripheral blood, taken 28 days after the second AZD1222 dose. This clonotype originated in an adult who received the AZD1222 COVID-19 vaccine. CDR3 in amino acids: CASSSYRDRVAKNIQYF. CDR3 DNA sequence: TGTGCCAGCAGCTCGTACCGGGACAGGGTAGCCAAAAACATTCAGTACTTC.